These T cell receptor beta chains were read from a single sample in a study of cytomegalovirus exposure and HLA in healthy donors. The repertoire was sequenced with immunoSEQ multiplex PCR; TCRdb's copy has only in-frame clones and lacks some. The sample has 110,000 or so clones; roughly 79% are singletons. Sequencing was carried out using PBMCs. The source of these receptors is a woman aged 45 to 65 in good health and CMV-seropositive. The CDR3 runs from the conserved cysteine through the conserved F or W. Each record gives: clone size, V gene, J gene, D gene, CDR3 DNA, CDR3 protein. D genes are given only for firm matches. Clone size is given for some rows only: seen once, a few or many times, or a class if the clone is expanded.

NA	TRBV6-5	TRBJ1-2	TRBD1	TGTGCCAGCAGTTACGCGGGACAGGGAGGCTATGGCTACACCTTC	CASSYAGQGGYGYTF
NA	TRBV7-9	TRBJ2-1	TRBD2	TGTGCCAGCAGCTTAGGGGGCCGGACTAGTTATGCCAATGAGCAGTTCTTC	CASSLGGRTSYANEQFF
NA	TRBV12-5	TRBJ2-3	TRBD1	TGTGCTAGTGGTTTGGTATACGGGACAGGGTTTTGGGATACGCAGTATTTT	CASGLVYGTGFWDTQYF
NA	TRBV2	TRBJ1-2	NA	TGTGCCAGCAGTGAGGGAGGGGGGCTCCTTGGCTACACCTTC	CASSEGGGLLGYTF
NA	TRBV7-9	TRBJ2-1	TRBD1	TGTGCCAGCAGCGTAGACAGGGGATCCTACAATGAGCAGTTCTTC	CASSVDRGSYNEQFF
few	TRBV9	TRBJ2-1	NA	TGTGCCAGCAGCGTAGATTGGGCCGATGAGCAGTTCTTC	CASSVDWADEQFF
NA	TRBV2	TRBJ2-3	NA	TGTGCCAGCAGATCCGCAGATACGCAGTATTTT	CASRSADTQYF
NA	TRBV5-6	TRBJ1-2	NA	TGTGCCAGCAGCTACCAGGTTGCTCTGAGAGGCTACACCTTC	CASSYQVALRGYTF
NA	TRBV10-3	TRBJ2-1	TRBD2	TGTGCCACCCAGACCGAGACTAGCGGGAGGGCCTACAATGAGCAGTTCTTC	CATQTETSGRAYNEQFF
once	TRBV9	TRBJ2-2	NA	TGTGCCAGTAGCCCCAACACCATCAACACCGGGGAGCTGTTTTTT	CASSPNTINTGELFF
NA	TRBV6-1	TRBJ2-7	TRBD2	TGTGCCAGCACTGTGACTAGCGGGGGCTCCTACGAGCAGTACTTC	CASTVTSGGSYEQYF